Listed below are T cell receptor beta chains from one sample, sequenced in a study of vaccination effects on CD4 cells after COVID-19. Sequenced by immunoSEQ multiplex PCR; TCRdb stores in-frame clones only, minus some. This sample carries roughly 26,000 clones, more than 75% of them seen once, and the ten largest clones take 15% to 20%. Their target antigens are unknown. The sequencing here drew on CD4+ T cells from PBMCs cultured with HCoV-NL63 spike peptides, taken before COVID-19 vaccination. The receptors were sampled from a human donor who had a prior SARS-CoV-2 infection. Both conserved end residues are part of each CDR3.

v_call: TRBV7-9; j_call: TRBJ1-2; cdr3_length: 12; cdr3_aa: CAGRTEKYGYTF
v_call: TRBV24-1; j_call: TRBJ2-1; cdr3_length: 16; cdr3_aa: CATSDTDGTPYNEQFF
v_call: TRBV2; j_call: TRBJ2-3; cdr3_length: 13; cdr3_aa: CATQRGPTDTQYF
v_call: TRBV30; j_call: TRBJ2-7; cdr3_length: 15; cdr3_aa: CAWSVLGQNSYEQYF
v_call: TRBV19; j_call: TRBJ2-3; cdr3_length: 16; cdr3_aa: CASSIGQGARTDTQYF
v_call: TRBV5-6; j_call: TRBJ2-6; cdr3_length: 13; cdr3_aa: CASTRRGANVLTF
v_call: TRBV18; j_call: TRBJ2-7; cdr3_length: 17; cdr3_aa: CASSPLPQRVGSYEQYF
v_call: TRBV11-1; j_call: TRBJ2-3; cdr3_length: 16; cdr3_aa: CASSFGPPESTDTQYF
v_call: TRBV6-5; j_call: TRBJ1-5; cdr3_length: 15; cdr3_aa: CASGPPARGNQPQHF
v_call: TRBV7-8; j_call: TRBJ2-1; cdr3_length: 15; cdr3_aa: CASSTIGGRIWEQFF
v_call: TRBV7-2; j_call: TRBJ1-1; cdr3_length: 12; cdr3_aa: CASSSQNTEAFF
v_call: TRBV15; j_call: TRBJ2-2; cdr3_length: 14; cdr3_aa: CATSTPAGTGELFF
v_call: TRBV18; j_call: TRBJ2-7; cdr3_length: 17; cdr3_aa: CASSPRIPGQGSYEQYF
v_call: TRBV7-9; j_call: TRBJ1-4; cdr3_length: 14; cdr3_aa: CASSPGTGYEKLFF
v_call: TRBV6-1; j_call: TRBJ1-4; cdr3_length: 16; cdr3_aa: CASSAGGRITNEKLFF
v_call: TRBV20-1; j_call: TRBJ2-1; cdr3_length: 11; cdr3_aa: CSAEYRHEQFF
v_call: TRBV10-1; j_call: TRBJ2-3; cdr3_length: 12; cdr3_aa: CASPRGTDTQYF
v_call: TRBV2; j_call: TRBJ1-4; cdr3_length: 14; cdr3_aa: CASSPTPTGEKLFF